This T cell receptor beta chain was sequenced during a study of early T cells in non-severe SARS-CoV-2 infection. For the study at large: Investigators sequenced bulk RNA drawn from unsorted whole blood, and chains remained unpaired.

Points on this clonotype: Its target is not known.

Study-wide findings and caveats: Matching with VDJdb favored anti-spike CD8 responses (missing private and CD4 specificities).

Molecules of cDNA were individually given unique molecular identifiers that were attached to them. TCRdb independently ran MiXCR on the 5' RACE reads; one entry per CDR3 protein. Here the sample spans around 83,000 distinct CDR3 sequences, approximately 12% being singletons. The germline V gene has CDR1 ENHRY and CDR2 SYGVKD. The CDR3 extends over 14 amino acids. V was cut by 7 bases and J by 0 bases, with 12 bases left in between. The receptor comes from an adult who was a healthcare worker with PCR-confirmed SARS-CoV-2 infection or an uninfected control (not recorded which). This chain links TRBV10-3 with TRBJ1-1; the D gene is possibly TRBD1 (6 bases). The source was whole blood, collected at baseline. The CDR3 loop reads CAIKGQSLNTEAFF. Here the CDR3 DNA reads TGTGCCATCAAGGGACAATCTTTGAACACTGAAGCTTTCTTT.